This T cell receptor beta chain was recorded in a study of vaccination and CD4 T cells after COVID-19. The Oncomine TCR Beta short-read assay generated sequence data from the DNA of cultured CD4+ T cells. From the PCR reads, TCRdb called clonotypes with MiXCR, one entry per CDR3 protein. The sample has some 9,300 distinct CDR3 sequences, about three quarters seen once. V was clipped by 1 base and J by 8 bases; unmatched bases: 1. Germline-derived CDR1 and CDR2 are MNHEY and SVGAGI. The CDR3 is 12 amino acids. Note on this clonotype: Its specificity is unknown.

Treatment noted: approximately nine-day PBMC culture with coronavirus spike peptide pools or control peptides (ViraFEST assay). The clonotype originates from a human donor who had recovered from COVID-19. Specimen: CD4+ T cells from blood, cultured in vitro. The chain recombines TRBV6-5 with TRBJ1-2; TRBD1 matches at 7 bases. The CDR3: CASSYYRGGYTF. The CDR3 DNA is TGTGCCAGCAGTTACTACAGGGGAGGCTACACCTTC.